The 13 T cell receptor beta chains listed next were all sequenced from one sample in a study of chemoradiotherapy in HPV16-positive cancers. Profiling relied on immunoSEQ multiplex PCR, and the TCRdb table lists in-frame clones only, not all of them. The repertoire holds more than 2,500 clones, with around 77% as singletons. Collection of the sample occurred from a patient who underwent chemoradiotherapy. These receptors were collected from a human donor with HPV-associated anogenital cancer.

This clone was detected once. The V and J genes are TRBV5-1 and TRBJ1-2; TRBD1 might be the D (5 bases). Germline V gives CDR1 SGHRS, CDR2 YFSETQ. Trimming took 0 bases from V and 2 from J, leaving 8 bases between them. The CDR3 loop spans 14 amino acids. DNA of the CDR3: TGCGCCAGCAGCTTGGAGGGGTTCAACTATGGCTACACCTTC. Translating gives CASSLEGFNYGYTF.

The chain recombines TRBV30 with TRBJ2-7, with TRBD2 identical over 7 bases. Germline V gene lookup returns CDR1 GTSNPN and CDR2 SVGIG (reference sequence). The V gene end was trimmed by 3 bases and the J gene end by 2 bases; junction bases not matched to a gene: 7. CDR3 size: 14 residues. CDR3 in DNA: TGTGCCTGGAGCTTAACTAGCGCCACCTACGAGCAGTACTTC. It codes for CAWSLTSATYEQYF.

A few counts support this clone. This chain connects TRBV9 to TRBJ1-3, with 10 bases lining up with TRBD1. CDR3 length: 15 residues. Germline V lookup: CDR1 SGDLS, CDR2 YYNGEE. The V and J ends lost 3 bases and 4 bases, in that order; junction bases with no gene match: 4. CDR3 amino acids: CASSEGTGAGNTIYF. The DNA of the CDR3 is TGTGCCAGCAGCGAGGGGACAGGGGCCGGAAACACCATATATTTT.

The CDR3 DNA sequence: TGTGCCAGCAGTGAACCGGGACTAGCGGGAACGGGGGAGCTGTTTTTT. This gives the protein CASSEPGLAGTGELFF. This chain joins TRBV25-1 and TRBJ2-2, with 13 bases aligning to TRBD2. Germline CDR1 MGHDK, CDR2 SYGVNS. The junction had 5 bases not matched to a gene; V was cut back by 2 bases and J by 8 bases. The CDR3 has 16 amino acids.

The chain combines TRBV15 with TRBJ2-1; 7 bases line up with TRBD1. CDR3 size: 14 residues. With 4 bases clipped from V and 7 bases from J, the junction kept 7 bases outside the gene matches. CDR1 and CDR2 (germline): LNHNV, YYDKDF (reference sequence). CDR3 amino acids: CATSKGALGNEQFF. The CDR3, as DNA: TGTGCCACCAGCAAGGGGGCTTTAGGGAATGAGCAGTTCTTC. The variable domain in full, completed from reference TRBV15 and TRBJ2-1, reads DAMVIQNPRYQVTQFGKPVTLSCSQTLNHNVMYWYQQKSSQAPKLLFHYYDKDFNNEADTPDNFQSRRPNTSFCFLDIRSPGLGDTAMYLCATSKGALGNEQFFGPGTRLTVL.

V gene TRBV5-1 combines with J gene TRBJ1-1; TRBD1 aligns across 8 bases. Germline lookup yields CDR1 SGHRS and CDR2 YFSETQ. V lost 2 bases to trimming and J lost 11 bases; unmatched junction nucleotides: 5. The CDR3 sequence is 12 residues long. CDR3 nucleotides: TGCGCCAGCAGCTTACAGGGGGGGCGTGCTTTCTTT. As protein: CASSLQGGRAFF. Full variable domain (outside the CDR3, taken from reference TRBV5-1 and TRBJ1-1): KAGVTQTPRYLIKTRGQQVTLSCSPISGHRSVSWYQQTPGQGLQFLFEYFSETQRNKGNFPGRFSGRQFSNSRSEMNVSTLELGDSALYLCASSLQGGRAFFGQGTRLTVV.

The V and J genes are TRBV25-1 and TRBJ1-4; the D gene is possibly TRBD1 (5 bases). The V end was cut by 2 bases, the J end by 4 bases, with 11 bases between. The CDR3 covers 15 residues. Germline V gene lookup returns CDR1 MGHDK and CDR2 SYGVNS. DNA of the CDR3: TGTGCCAGCAGTGAAAAGGGGTGGTATAATGAAAAACTGTTTTTT. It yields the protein CASSEKGWYNEKLFF.

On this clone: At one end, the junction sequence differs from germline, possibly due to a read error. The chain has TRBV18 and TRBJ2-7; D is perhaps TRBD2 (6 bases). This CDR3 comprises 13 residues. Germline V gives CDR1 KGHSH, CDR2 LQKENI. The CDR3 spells CASSPPKTAPGDF. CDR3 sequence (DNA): TGTGCCAGCTCACCACCTAAGACAGCTCCGGGGGACTTC.

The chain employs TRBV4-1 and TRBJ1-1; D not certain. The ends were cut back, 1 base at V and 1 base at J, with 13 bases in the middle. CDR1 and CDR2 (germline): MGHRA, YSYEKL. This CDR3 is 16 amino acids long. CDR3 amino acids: CASSQVMRRGNTEAFF. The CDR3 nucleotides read TGCGCCAGCAGCCAAGTTATGCGGCGGGGGAACACTGAAGCTTTCTTT.

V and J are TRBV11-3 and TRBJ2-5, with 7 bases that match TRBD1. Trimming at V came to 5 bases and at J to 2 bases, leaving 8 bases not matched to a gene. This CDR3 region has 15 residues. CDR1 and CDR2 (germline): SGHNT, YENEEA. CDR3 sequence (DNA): TGTGCCAGCAGCCCGGAGACAGGGCGGCAAGAGACCCAGTACTTC. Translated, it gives CASSPETGRQETQYF.

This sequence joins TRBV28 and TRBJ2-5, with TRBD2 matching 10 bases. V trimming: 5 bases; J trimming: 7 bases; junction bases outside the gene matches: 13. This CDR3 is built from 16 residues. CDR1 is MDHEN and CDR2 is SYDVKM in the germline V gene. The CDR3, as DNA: TGTGCCAGCAGTCAAAGAGCGGGGGGGCCAGTAGTGACCCAGTACTTC. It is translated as CASSQRAGGPVVTQYF. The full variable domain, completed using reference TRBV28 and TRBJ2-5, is DVKVTQSSRYLVKRTGEKVFLECVQDMDHENMFWYRQDPGLGLRLIYFSYDVKMKEKGDIPEGYSVSREKKERFSLILESASTNQTSMYLCASSQRAGGPVVTQYFGPGTRLLVL.

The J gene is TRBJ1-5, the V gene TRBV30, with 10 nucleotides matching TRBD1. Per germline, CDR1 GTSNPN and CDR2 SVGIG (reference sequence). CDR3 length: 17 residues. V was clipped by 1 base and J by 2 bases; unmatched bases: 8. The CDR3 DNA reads TGTGCCTGGAGTGCCGGGACAGGGGTTCGCGGCAATCAGCCCCAGCATTTT. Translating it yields CAWSAGTGVRGNQPQHF.

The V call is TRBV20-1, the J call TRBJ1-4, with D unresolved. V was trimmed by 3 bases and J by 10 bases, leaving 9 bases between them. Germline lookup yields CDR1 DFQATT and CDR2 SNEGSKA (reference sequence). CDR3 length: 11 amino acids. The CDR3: CSARDSPKLFF. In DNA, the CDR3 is TGCAGTGCTAGGGACTCTCCAAAACTGTTTTTT.